These T cell receptor beta chains were read from a single sample in a study of blood T cell repertoires in COVID-19. Profiled with immunoSEQ multiplex PCR; TCRdb holds only in-frame clones, not every one. The sample consists of fewer than 400,000 clones, 80% to 90% of them appearing once. Sequences were obtained from PBMCs or T cells enriched from blood (not recorded which). The receptors here all came from a man younger than 40 who had recovered from COVID-19. Each CDR3 is given with its conserved first and last residue. D genes are given only for firm matches. Not every row has a clone size; where given, it reads once, few, many or a size class.

CDR3	DNA	J	V	size	length	D
CATGTGGFPGNTIYF	TGTGCCACGGGAACAGGGGGCTTTCCAGGAAACACCATATATTTT	TRBJ1-3	TRBV21-1	once	15	NA
CASSRVTGNYGYTF	TGTGCCAGCAGTCGAGTCACGGGAAACTATGGCTACACCTTC	TRBJ1-2	TRBV5-8	NA	14	NA
CASSAGLAGGLGEQFF	TGTGCCAGCAGCGCCGGACTAGCGGGGGGGCTGGGTGAGCAGTTCTTC	TRBJ2-1	TRBV7-2	NA	16	TRBD2
CASSLVGGGSDFYEQYF	TGCGCCAGCAGCTTGGTTGGCGGGGGGTCCGATTTCTACGAGCAGTACTTC	TRBJ2-7	TRBV5-1	NA	17	TRBD2
CASSLMGRHEQYF	TGTGCCAGCAGCTTAATGGGGCGCCACGAGCAGTACTTC	TRBJ2-7	TRBV11-3	NA	13	NA
CASSGRDRGYEQYF	TGTGCCAGCAGCGGACGGGACAGGGGCTACGAGCAGTACTTC	TRBJ2-7	TRBV3-1/TRBV3-2	NA	14	TRBD1
CASSIQGAGSTEAFF	TGTGCCAGCAGTATACAGGGGGCCGGGAGCACTGAAGCTTTCTTT	TRBJ1-1	TRBV2	NA	15	TRBD1
CASSYRTSGNTIYF	TGTGCCAGCAGTTACAGGACATCTGGAAACACCATATATTTT	TRBJ1-3	TRBV6-6	once	14	NA
CASSSEMSSYNEQFF	TGCGCCAGCAGCTCTGAGATGAGCTCCTACAATGAGCAGTTCTTC	TRBJ2-1	TRBV5-1	NA	15	NA
CASSRRGKVMNTEAFF	TGTGCCAGCAGCCGACGCGGGAAGGTAATGAACACTGAAGCTTTCTTT	TRBJ1-1	TRBV13	NA	16	NA
CASSRDRVDSPLHF	TGTGCCAGTAGCAGGGACAGGGTAGATTCACCCCTCCACTTT	TRBJ1-6	TRBV19	NA	14	TRBD1
CASSRLQGNNEKLFF	TGCGCCAGCAGCCGGCTACAGGGGAATAATGAAAAACTGTTTTTT	TRBJ1-4	TRBV4-3	NA	15	TRBD1
CASKTGQAGDEKLFF	TGCGCCAGCAAAACGGGACAGGCCGGGGATGAAAAACTGTTTTTT	TRBJ1-4	TRBV10-2	NA	15	TRBD1
CASSLNRGAEAFF	TGCGCCAGCAGCCTCAACAGGGGTGCTGAAGCTTTCTTT	TRBJ1-1	TRBV5-1	NA	13	TRBD1
CASTEVLSYNSPLHF	TGTGCCAGCACCGAGGTTCTCTCCTATAATTCACCCCTCCACTTT	TRBJ1-6	TRBV6-5	NA	15	NA
CASSYSIEQGEAFF	TGTGCCAGCAGTTACTCGATTGAGCAGGGTGAAGCTTTCTTT	TRBJ1-1	TRBV6-6	many	14	NA
CASSQGVNSPLHF	TGTGCCAGCAGCCAGGGAGTTAATTCACCCCTCCACTTT	TRBJ1-6	TRBV3-1/TRBV3-2	many	13	NA
CASSLEAGQPQHF	TGTGCCAGCAGCTTAGAAGCGGGTCAGCCCCAGCATTTT	TRBJ1-5	TRBV7-2	once	13	NA
CASSERTVDQPQHF	TGTGCCAGCAGTGAAAGGACAGTAGATCAGCCCCAGCATTTT	TRBJ1-5	TRBV2	NA	14	NA
CASSQEYRGRSTPPGNTIYF	TGCGCCAGCAGCCAAGAGTACAGGGGGCGCAGCACCCCGCCGGGAAACACCATATATTTT	TRBJ1-3	TRBV4-1	NA	20	TRBD1
CASSLVTQAGNTIYF	TGTGCCAGCAGCTTGGTAACTCAGGCTGGAAACACCATATATTTT	TRBJ1-3	TRBV5-4	once	15	NA
CASSRDRAFSGNTIYF	TGTGCCAGCTCAAGAGACAGAGCTTTCTCTGGAAACACCATATATTTT	TRBJ1-3	TRBV18	NA	16	NA